The source of this TCR beta chain is a study of blood T cell repertoires in COVID-19. Study-level information: Samples representing acute and convalescent COVID-19 were sourced from the United States, Italy and Spain.

In the original analysis: Amplification of reference gene primers provided the estimated nucleated cell counts. The protocol was immunoSEQ multiplex PCR, while the TCRdb copy is restricted to in-frame clones and leaves out a portion. That table furnishes V, J and clone size, whereas the DNA furnished D and trimming. The table lists around 47,000 clones, 87% of them singletons. The CDR3 extends over 14 amino acids. V was pared by 0 bases and J by 6 bases, with 1 base of the junction left unmatched. The germline V gene encodes CDR1 SGDLS and CDR2 YYNGEE. The material sequenced was peripheral blood. The source is a woman aged 80 or over in a cohort sampled during active or convalescent COVID-19. The chain employs TRBV9 and TRBJ2-7; 12 positions match TRBD2. Here the CDR3 DNA reads TGTGCCAGCAGCGTAGGGGGACTAGCGGGCGAGCAGTACTTC. It yields the protein CASSVGGLAGEQYF.